What follows are 21 T cell receptor beta chains derived from one specimen sequenced in a study of blood T cell repertoires in COVID-19. This table comes from immunoSEQ multiplex PCR, and its TCRdb copy is limited to in-frame clones, with some not included. The table shows tens of thousands of clones, with more than 70% occurring only once. The sample comprised peripheral blood. Receptor source: a man aged 50 or older with active COVID-19.

The J gene is TRBJ1-2, the V gene TRBV7-2; no clear D gene. CDR1 is SGHTA and CDR2 is FQGNSA in the germline V gene. The V end lost 0 bases, the J end lost 2 bases, and 16 bases lay between the germline ends. The CDR3 has 17 amino acids. The DNA of the CDR3 is TGTGCCAGCAGCTTAGCGCTAAGGAGGCGTTACAACTATGGCTACACCTTC. Translating gives CASSLALRRRYNYGYTF.

This rearrangement joins TRBV11-3 to TRBJ1-3; D gene uncertain. Trimming stripped 5 bases from V and 9 bases from J, with 11 bases between. The CDR3 is made up of 12 amino acids. Germline V gene sequence: CDR1 SGHNT, CDR2 YENEEA. As DNA, the CDR3 is TGTGCCAGCAGCCTGACGGGATCCACCATATATTTT. Amino acids: CASSLTGSTIYF. The complete variable domain, with remaining parts taken from reference TRBV11-3 and TRBJ1-3, reads EAGVVQSPRYKIIEKKQPVAFWCNPISGHNTLYWYLQNLGQGPELLIRYENEEAVDDSQLPKDRFSAERLKGVDSTLKIQPAELGDSAVYLCASSLTGSTIYFGEGSWLTVV.

The genes are TRBV6-5 and TRBJ1-1; D remains ambiguous. V gave up 6 bases and J gave up 7 bases, with 9 bases separating them. The V gene's germline CDR1 is MNHEY and CDR2 SVGAGI. The CDR3 loop spans 11 amino acids. CDR3 in amino acids: CASRGSGEAFF. CDR3 nucleotide sequence: TGTGCCAGCAGGGGAAGCGGTGAAGCTTTCTTT.

The chain joins TRBV19 to TRBJ2-1; D is undetermined. CDR3 size: 15 residues. The V end lost 2 bases, the J end lost 0 bases, and 8 bases lay between the germline ends. From germline, CDR1 is LNHDA and CDR2 SQIVND (reference sequence). DNA for the CDR3: TGTGCCAGTAGTATACGTTACAGCTCCTACAATGAGCAGTTCTTC. Translating gives CASSIRYSSYNEQFF.

This chain uses TRBV5-1 with TRBJ1-4; the D gene is possibly TRBD1 (6 bases). Germline V gene sequence: CDR1 SGHRS, CDR2 YFSETQ. V was pared by 0 bases and J by 2 bases, with 11 bases between. This CDR3 is 16 amino acids long. CDR3 bases: TGCGCCAGCAGCTTGGCAACAGGGACCACTAATGAAAAACTGTTTTTT. This codes for CASSLATGTTNEKLFF. Drawing the rest from reference TRBV5-1 and TRBJ1-4, the complete variable domain is KAGVTQTPRYLIKTRGQQVTLSCSPISGHRSVSWYQQTPGQGLQFLFEYFSETQRNKGNFPGRFSGRQFSNSRSEMNVSTLELGDSALYLCASSLATGTTNEKLFFGSGTQLSVL.

V usage is TRBV2 and J usage is TRBJ2-6, with D hard to call. CDR1 SNHLY and CDR2 FYNNEI come from the germline V gene. The CDR3 runs 14 residues. V was clipped by 3 bases and J by 1 base, with 4 bases between them. In DNA, the CDR3 is TGTGCCAGCAGTGACCGGTCTGGGGCCAACGTCCTGACTTTC. It specifies CASSDRSGANVLTF.

The J gene is TRBJ2-1, the V gene TRBV5-5, with 12 bases that match TRBD1. Per the germline V gene, CDR1 is SGHKS and CDR2 is YYEKEE (reference sequence). The V gene end was trimmed by 4 bases and the J gene end by 2 bases; junction bases not matched to a gene: 10. The CDR3 extends over 18 amino acids. In DNA, the CDR3 is TGTGCCAGCAGCCGTACCGGGACAGGGGGCTCTCCCTACAATGAGCAGTTCTTC. The encoded protein is CASSRTGTGGSPYNEQFF.

This sequence joins TRBV6-6 and TRBJ1-3; 7 positions agree with TRBD1. The CDR3 extends over 15 amino acids. V was clipped by 5 bases and J by 0 bases; unmatched bases: 4. Per germline, CDR1 MNHNY and CDR2 SVGAGI (reference sequence). Written as DNA, the CDR3 is TGTGCCAGCAGTAGACAGGGCCTCTCTGGAAACACCATATATTTT. Translated, it gives CASSRQGLSGNTIYF.

The rearrangement uses TRBV5-6 and TRBJ2-7; possible D gene TRBD1, 5 bases. Germline lookup yields CDR1 SGHDT and CDR2 YYEEEE. The CDR3 covers 13 residues. V lost 1 base and J lost 4, with 9 bases in between. The CDR3 sequence is CASSLSYRYEQYV. The CDR3, as DNA: TGTGCCAGCAGCTTGTCCTACAGGTACGAGCAGTACGTC.

CDR3 region: CASSGAGNSPLHF. CDR3 DNA: TGTGCCAGCAGCGGCGCGGGGAATTCACCCCTCCACTTT. V usage is TRBV27 and J usage is TRBJ1-6; no definite D call. The CDR3 runs 13 residues. Trimming left V 6 bases short and J 7 bases short, with 10 bases between. CDR1 and CDR2 (germline): MNHEY, SMNVEV (reference sequence).

This rearrangement joins TRBV11-2 to TRBJ1-2; TRBD1 matches 7 bases. V shed 4 bases and J 1 base; nucleotides not matched to a gene: 3. The CDR3 runs to 14 residues. The V gene's germline CDR1 is SGHAT and CDR2 FQNNGV. The CDR3 reads CASSYYRGNYGYTF. The CDR3 nucleotides read TGTGCCAGCAGCTACTACAGGGGTAACTATGGCTACACCTTC.

V is TRBV13 and J is TRBJ2-3, with 12 bases fitting TRBD2. The CDR3 is 16 amino acids. Trimming cost V 5 bases and J 1 base; bases outside gene matches: 4. The germline V gene has CDR1 PRHDT and CDR2 FYEKMQ (reference sequence). The chain's CDR3 is CASSLRTSGGTDTQYF. The CDR3 DNA sequence: TGTGCCAGCAGCCTGCGGACTAGCGGGGGCACAGATACGCAGTATTTT.

CDR3 sequence reads: CASRDRGGGEQFF. The CDR3 nucleotides are TGTGCCAGCAGGGATCGTGGGGGAGGTGAGCAGTTCTTC. The chain carries TRBV5-4 and TRBJ2-1, with D possibly TRBD2 on 6 matching bases. The CDR3 has 13 amino acids. Trimming left V 5 bases short and J 9 bases short, with 15 bases between. Per the germline V gene, CDR1 is SGHNT and CDR2 is YYREEE (reference sequence).

This sequence joins TRBV2 and TRBJ1-2; maybe TRBD1 (6 bases). In germline, CDR1 is SNHLY, CDR2 FYNNEI. The CDR3 consists of 14 residues. V was cut by 6 bases and J by 4 bases, with 15 bases left in between. The CDR3 DNA reads TGTGCCAGCAGCGCGAGGGGGAGAGGCTATGGCTACACCTTC. Translated, it gives CASSARGRGYGYTF.

Only one count was recorded for this clone. DNA of the CDR3: TGCGCCAGCAGCTTCCAGGGGACAGGGCGTCAAGAGACCCAGTACTTC. Translation gives CASSFQGTGRQETQYF. The chain links TRBV5-1 to TRBJ2-5; TRBD1 matches 9 bases. The CDR3 spans 16 residues. V was clipped by 2 bases and J by 2 bases; unmatched bases: 7. CDR1 is SGHRS and CDR2 is YFSETQ in the germline V gene.

The rearrangement uses TRBV12-3 or TRBV12-4 and TRBJ1-2; 9 bases are shared with TRBD1. The CDR3 sequence is 12 residues long. V was pared by 5 bases and J by 8 bases, with 3 bases of the junction left unmatched. For the CDR3, the DNA is TGTGCCAGCAGTAGACAGGGGGACGGCTACACCTTC. This codes for CASSRQGDGYTF.

The DNA of the CDR3 is TGTGCCAGCAGCTTAGGACTAATGCTATTGGGAGATTACACAGATACGCAGTATTTT. Translated: CASSLGLMLLGDYTDTQYF. This chain uses TRBV7-2 with TRBJ2-3; D may be TRBD2 (5 bases). There are 19 residues in the CDR3. In germline, CDR1 is SGHTA, CDR2 FQGNSA. V gave up 1 base and J gave up 2 bases, with 22 bases separating them.

The rearrangement uses TRBV15 and TRBJ2-3; the match to TRBD2 covers 13 bases. J gave up 4 bases and V 1 base, and 5 bases lay outside the gene matches. This CDR3 has 17 residues. The germline V gene encodes CDR1 LNHNV and CDR2 YYDKDF (reference sequence). The DNA for the CDR3 is TGTGCCACCAGCAGAGTTACTAGCGGGGGGGTCCCAGATACGCAGTATTTT. It codes for CATSRVTSGGVPDTQYF.

V usage is TRBV9 and J usage is TRBJ2-6; possible D gene TRBD1, 6 bases. The ends were cut back, 3 bases at V and 1 base at J, with 14 bases in the middle. The CDR3 extends over 17 amino acids. Germline assignment: CDR1 SGDLS and CDR2 YYNGEE. The CDR3 coding sequence is TGTGCCAGCAGCGAACAGGGTGGGCTTTCTGGGGCCAACGTCCTGACTTTC. Translated: CASSEQGGLSGANVLTF.

The V and J genes are TRBV18 and TRBJ1-1; no clear D gene. Germline V gene data show CDR1 as KGHSH and CDR2 as LQKENI. The germline V and J ends were trimmed by 3 bases and 1 base, with 9 bases remaining between them. CDR3 size: 14 residues. This chain's CDR3 is CASSPSEENTEAFF. CDR3 sequence (DNA): TGTGCCAGCTCACCGAGTGAAGAGAACACTGAAGCTTTCTTT.

This clone counts as hyperexpanded. The V call is TRBV6-5, the J call TRBJ1-1, with TRBD1 matching 9 bases. Germline CDR1 and CDR2: MNHEY and SVGAGI. V lost 6 bases to trimming and J lost 5 bases; unmatched junction nucleotides: 4. This CDR3 has 13 amino acids. The CDR3, as DNA: TGTGCCAGCAGGCAACAGGGGGCGACTGAAGCTTTCTTT. Its protein product is CASRQQGATEAFF.